Following are 10 T cell receptor beta chains from one sample sequenced in a study of OX40 agonist ivuxolimab in advanced cancers. TCRdb's copy holds only in-frame clones and misses some; the assay was immunoSEQ multiplex PCR. Of roughly 57,000 clones listed, approximately 80% are singletons. Sequencing used CD4+ or CD8+ T cells sorted from blood, obtained in a trial of the OX40 agonist ivuxolimab. These receptors all come from an adult with an advanced solid tumor such as melanoma, head and neck, liver or kidney cancer.

In this sample, this clone turned up once. The chain has TRBV19 and TRBJ1-5; 11 bases fit TRBD1. Germline CDR1 is LNHDA and CDR2 is SQIVND (reference sequence). CDR3 size: 19 residues. V shed 8 bases and J 0 bases; nucleotides not matched to a gene: 15. This CDR3 is CASGPGTGGSFYSNQPQHF. Written as DNA, the CDR3 is TGTGCCAGTGGTCCCGGGACAGGGGGATCGTTTTATAGCAATCAGCCCCAGCATTTT.

The CDR3 bases are TGTGCCACCAGCAGGGGGGGACAGGGCTCCTACGAGCAGTACTTC. This encodes CATSRGGQGSYEQYF. This chain joins TRBV15 and TRBJ2-7; 9 bases fit TRBD1. CDR1 is LNHNV and CDR2 is YYDKDF in the germline V gene (reference sequence). V gave up 3 bases and J gave up 0 bases; unmatched junction bases: 3. The CDR3 extends over 15 amino acids.

The chain recombines TRBV2 with TRBJ1-5, with 9 bases aligning to TRBD1. CDR3 size: 16 residues. Germline V gives CDR1 SNHLY, CDR2 FYNNEI. With V trimmed by 5 bases and J by 1 base, 6 bases remained unmatched. The CDR3 spells CASSQTGGRSNQPQHF. The CDR3, as DNA: TGTGCCAGCAGTCAAACAGGGGGCCGGAGCAATCAGCCCCAGCATTTT.

This rearrangement joins TRBV7-9 to TRBJ2-3; D might be TRBD1 or TRBD2, each matching 5 bases. Germline V gene data show CDR1 as SEHNR and CDR2 as FQNEAQ (reference sequence). Between the trimmed V and J ends, which lost 4 bases and 4 bases, there was a span of 12 bases. The CDR3 consists of 14 residues. In nucleotides, the CDR3 is TGTGCCAGCAGCTGGGACGTGAGCGCAGATACGCAGTATTTT. It yields the protein CASSWDVSADTQYF. The full variable domain, in which reference TRBV7-9 and TRBJ2-3 provide the parts outside the CDR3, is DTGVSQNPRHKITKRGQNVTFRCDPISEHNRLYWYRQTLGQGPEFLTYFQNEAQLEKSRLLSDRFSAERPKGSFSTLEIQRTEQGDSAMYLCASSWDVSADTQYFGPGTRLTVL.

The chain uses TRBV9 and TRBJ1-3; no definite D call. V was pared by 0 bases and J by 7 bases, with 17 bases between. The length of the CDR3 is 16 residues. The germline V gene encodes CDR1 SGDLS and CDR2 YYNGEE. The CDR3 DNA follows: TGTGCCAGCAGCGTAGCCCCAGGAGCCCCCTCCAACACCATATATTTT. Translation: CASSVAPGAPSNTIYF. Filled out from reference TRBV9 and TRBJ1-3, the complete variable domain reads DSGVTQTPKHLITATGQRVTLRCSPRSGDLSVYWYQQSLDQGLQFLIQYYNGEERAKGNILERFSAQQFPDLHSELNLSSLELGDSALYFCASSVAPGAPSNTIYFGEGSWLTVV.

CDR3 sequence reads: CASRSADRDRPYRDSPLHF. The CDR3 bases are TGTGCCAGCAGGTCCGCGGACAGGGACCGACCGTATAGGGATTCACCCCTCCACTTT. The chain links TRBV28 to TRBJ1-6; 8 bases agree with TRBD1. J gave up 8 bases and V 6 bases, and 21 bases lay outside the gene matches. The length of the CDR3 is 19 residues. Germline V gene lookup returns CDR1 MDHEN and CDR2 SYDVKM.

The chain links TRBV6-1 to TRBJ1-1; TRBD1 is a possible D gene (5 bases). Germline CDR1 MNHNS, CDR2 SASEGT. The V and J ends lost 6 bases and 6 bases respectively, with 20 bases between them. CDR3 size: 15 residues. CDR3 sequence: CASSVTRQGTAEAFF. The CDR3 nucleotides read TGTGCCAGCAGCGTCACCAGGCAGGGAACCGCTGAAGCTTTCTTT.

CDR3 nucleotide sequence: TGTGCCAGTAGGGAACAGGGGGGGTTTGGCGGGGAGCTGTTTTTT. Amino acids: CASREQGGFGGELFF. The chain combines TRBV19 with TRBJ2-2; D perhaps matches TRBD1 (8 bases). The CDR3 totals 15 residues. Trimming removed 6 bases from V and 7 bases from J, with 18 bases in between. CDR1 is LNHDA, CDR2 SQIVND, per germline (reference sequence).

The V gene is TRBV29-1, the J gene TRBJ2-7, with a weak D call TRBD1 (6 bases). The V and J ends lost 1 base and 3 bases respectively, with 7 bases between them. Germline values: CDR1 SQVTM, CDR2 ANQGSEA. The CDR3 covers 12 residues. As DNA, the CDR3 is TGCAGCGTTGAAGTCAGGGGCTACGAGCAGTACTTC. Protein sequence: CSVEVRGYEQYF.

This chain links TRBV2 with TRBJ1-5; maybe TRBD1 (6 bases). Germline CDR1 reads SNHLY; CDR2 reads FYNNEI. The CDR3 consists of 15 residues. Trimming left V 8 bases short and J 5 bases short, with 19 bases between. The CDR3 protein is CASGGADRRYQPQHF. CDR3 DNA: TGTGCCAGCGGTGGGGCAGACAGGCGGTATCAGCCCCAGCATTTT.